A single sample gave rise to the 12 T cell receptor beta chains below, sequenced in a study of blood T cell repertoires in COVID-19. Sequencing was performed with immunoSEQ multiplex PCR; in TCRdb, only in-frame clones are kept and a portion is missing. The sample lists around 130,000 clones, roughly 80% seen once, with about a sixth in the top ten. The specimen sequenced was peripheral blood. These receptors came from an elderly woman with acute or convalescent COVID-19.

There are a few counts of this clone. The chain couples TRBV5-1 to TRBJ2-5; TRBD2 matches 16 bases. Germline V CDR1 and CDR2: SGHRS, YFSETQ. V shed 4 bases, J shed 5 bases, and the junction held 20 bases outside the gene matches. The CDR3 totals 21 residues. CDR3 DNA: TGCGCCAGCAGCGCCAGGACAGGGCGGGGGACTAGCGGGAGGGCTGGCGAGACCCAGTACTTC. Translated, it gives CASSARTGRGTSGRAGETQYF.

The chain links TRBV6-2 or TRBV6-3 to TRBJ2-1, with a weak D call TRBD2 (5 bases). CDR1 and CDR2 from the germline V gene are MNHEY and SVGEGT. The CDR3 is made up of 15 amino acids. With 6 bases removed from V and 0 bases from J, the gap between germline ends came to 12 bases. CDR3 bases: TGTGCCAGCAGCAAGGACTTCAGCTCCTACAATGAGCAGTTCTTC. Translating gives CASSKDFSSYNEQFF.

This clone was seen only once. CDR3 sequence: CASSLELAGAREQFF. The CDR3, as DNA: TGTGCCAGCAGCTTAGAACTAGCGGGGGCCAGGGAGCAGTTCTTC. The chain carries TRBV7-2 and TRBJ2-1, with 11 positions matching TRBD2. CDR3 length equals 15 residues. Germline V lookup: CDR1 SGHTA, CDR2 FQGNSA. V was clipped by 1 base and J by 10 bases; unmatched bases: 6. Using reference TRBV7-2 and TRBJ2-1 for the parts outside the CDR3, the full variable domain is GAGVSQSPSNKVTEKGKDVELRCDPISGHTALYWYRQSLGQGLEFLIYFQGNSAPDKSGLPSDRFSAERTGGSVSTLTIQRTQQEDSAVYLCASSLELAGAREQFFGPGTRLTVL.

The genes are TRBV5-6 and TRBJ2-1, with 10 bases lining up with TRBD2. Looked up from germline, CDR1 is SGHDT and CDR2 is YYEEEE. The CDR3 sequence is 18 residues long. V gave up 0 bases and J gave up 2 bases; unmatched junction bases: 8. CDR3 DNA sequence: TGTGCCAGCAGCTTGGTTCGGGCTAGCGGGAGTCCCTACAATGAGCAGTTCTTC. Protein product: CASSLVRASGSPYNEQFF.

V and J are TRBV20-1 and TRBJ2-5; TRBD2 matches 8 bases. The CDR3 consists of 14 residues. V gave up 3 bases and J gave up 1 base; unmatched junction bases: 4. Germline values: CDR1 DFQATT, CDR2 SNEGSKA (reference sequence). The CDR3 spells CSASVTSGQETQYF. The CDR3, as DNA: TGCAGTGCTAGTGTAACTAGCGGCCAAGAGACCCAGTACTTC.

The chain carries TRBV5-4 and TRBJ2-1, with 7 bases lining up with TRBD1. Losses at the gene ends were 5 bases for V and 0 bases for J; bases not matched to a gene: 2. This CDR3 contains 14 residues. The germline CDR1 and CDR2 sequences are SGHNT and YYREEE (reference sequence). For the CDR3, the DNA is TGTGCCAGCAGACAGGGGTTCTCCTACAATGAGCAGTTCTTC. Translating it yields CASRQGFSYNEQFF. The whole variable domain, remainder taken from reference TRBV5-4 and TRBJ2-1, is ETGVTQSPTHLIKTRGQQVTLRCSSQSGHNTVSWYQQALGQGPQFIFQYYREEENGRGNFPPRFSGLQFPNYSSELNVNALELDDSALYLCASRQGFSYNEQFFGPGTRLTVL.

The chain is built from TRBV5-1 and TRBJ1-1, with 7 bases aligning to TRBD1. Germline V gene lookup returns CDR1 SGHRS and CDR2 YFSETQ. The CDR3 length is 16 residues. V trimming: 0 bases; J trimming: 2 bases; junction bases outside the gene matches: 7. CDR3 sequence reads: CASSLAQGGGNTEAFF. The DNA for the CDR3 is TGCGCCAGCAGCTTGGCCCAGGGGGGTGGAAACACTGAAGCTTTCTTT.

V gene TRBV3-1 (or the pseudogene TRBV3-2) combines with J gene TRBJ1-2, with 10 bases that match TRBD1. Per the germline V gene, CDR1 is LGHDT and CDR2 is YNNKEL (reference sequence). J was trimmed by 10 bases and V by 4 bases; bases with no gene match: 9. This CDR3 is 14 amino acids long. CDR3 nucleotides: TGTGCCAGCAGCCCCCGAGACAGGGGGCGTACCTACACCTTC. Translated, it gives CASSPRDRGRTYTF.

The chain carries TRBV6-5 and TRBJ1-1, with D hard to call. The ends were cut back, 0 bases at V and 3 bases at J, with 11 bases in the middle. In germline, CDR1 is MNHEY, CDR2 SVGAGI. The CDR3 runs 15 residues. The CDR3 nucleotides read TGTGCCAGCAGTTACTCGACTACAAGGGACACTGAAGCTTTCTTT. This gives the protein CASSYSTTRDTEAFF.

V is TRBV30 and J is TRBJ1-6, with D unclear. CDR1 GTSNPN and CDR2 SVGIG come from the germline V gene (reference sequence). V lost 2 bases and J lost 6, with 14 bases in between. There are 15 residues in the CDR3. In DNA, the CDR3 is TGTGCCTGGAGTCTAGGAGGAGCCTTTAATTCACCCCTCCACTTT. Protein product: CAWSLGGAFNSPLHF.

The gene calls are TRBV4-3 and TRBJ1-6, with a weak D call TRBD1 (5 bases). Trimming stripped 0 bases from V and 8 bases from J, with 8 bases between. This CDR3 region has 14 residues. Per the germline V gene, CDR1 is LGHNA and CDR2 is YSLEER. The CDR3 spells CASSQDAGDSPLHF. The CDR3 DNA sequence: TGCGCCAGCAGCCAAGATGCGGGGGATTCACCCCTCCACTTT.

At least ten counts were recorded for this clone. The chain couples TRBV7-8 to TRBJ1-5; 8 nucleotides match TRBD1. Trimming removed 2 bases from V and 6 bases from J; junction bases left unmatched: 6. The CDR3 runs 15 residues. Germline CDR1 reads SGHVS; CDR2 reads FQNEAQ. CDR3 nucleotides: TGTGCCAGCAGCTTATCCCTGGACAGGGCTCAGCCCCAGCATTTT. Translation gives CASSLSLDRAQPQHF.